Below, one T cell receptor (beta chain) is given with its context. The antigen remains unidentified. The data derive from a study of blood T cells in healthy people across ages. Points from the study as a whole: Higher naive T cell percentage went strongly together with higher TCR beta diversity.

The V end was cut by 4 bases, the J end by 13 bases, with 13 bases between. Germline V gene lookup returns CDR1 KGHDR and CDR2 SFDVKD. The CDR3 extends over 12 amino acids. With a J-beta primer mix and a sample-barcoded 5' primer, a second PCR ran about 7 to 12 cycles. TCRdb fed the 5' RACE reads into MiXCR, producing one record per CDR3 protein. Of about a million distinct CDR3 sequences in the sample, about 51% are singletons; the top ten hold about a fifth. The source material was blood. This sequence joins TRBV24-1 and TRBJ2-1; D is ambiguous. The clonotype originates from a woman aged 55-69 years in good health. CDR3 nucleotide sequence: TGTGCCACCAGTGACCCACACCGGTACCAGTTCTTC. As protein: CATSDPHRYQFF.